This is a list of T cell receptor beta chains from one sample in a study of blood T cell repertoires in COVID-19. The data were produced by immunoSEQ multiplex PCR, yet TCRdb's version contains in-frame clones alone and is incomplete. The sample shows about 360,000 clones, 70% to 90% of them seen only once. What was sequenced was PBMCs or T cells enriched from blood (not recorded which). The receptors here all came from a woman aged 35 to 49 with acute COVID-19. Each CDR3 is given with its conserved first and last residue. The D gene is left open where the match is weak.

-	TRBV13	TRBJ2-1	CASSSLDRPYNEQFF
-	TRBV19	TRBJ1-2	CASSVGDGYTF
-	TRBV29-1	TRBJ2-7	CSAASPNRNSHEQYF
TRBD1	TRBV2	TRBJ1-5	CASTRQGHNQPQHF
-	TRBV19	TRBJ1-1	CASSIREVNTEAFF
-	TRBV18	TRBJ2-3	CASSPFPGRGTDTQYF
TRBD2	TRBV7-2	TRBJ2-5	CASSSLGLAPGGTQYF
-	TRBV18	TRBJ2-7	CASSSNHDRSRGEQYF
TRBD1	TRBV12-3/TRBV12-4	TRBJ1-2	CASSYGTGEGYTF
-	TRBV4-2	TRBJ1-3	CASSQDRIGLNSGNTIYF
-	TRBV30	TRBJ1-2	CAWSPRGFYGYTF
-	TRBV5-1	TRBJ1-1	CASSLAMGRGGDTEAFF
-	TRBV2	TRBJ2-7	CASSVESRGEQYF
-	TRBV7-8	TRBJ1-1	CASSGPGQNTEAFF
-	TRBV4-1	TRBJ2-5	CASSQELAPGTQYF
-	TRBV19	TRBJ1-5	CASSRVGLSQPQHF
-	TRBV20-1	TRBJ1-2	CSASGDGYTF
TRBD1	TRBV27	TRBJ2-7	CASSLSSRGQFWAYEQYF
-	TRBV19	TRBJ1-2	CASSYQGGVNYGYTF
-	TRBV6-5	TRBJ2-7	CASSYSSPGYEQYF